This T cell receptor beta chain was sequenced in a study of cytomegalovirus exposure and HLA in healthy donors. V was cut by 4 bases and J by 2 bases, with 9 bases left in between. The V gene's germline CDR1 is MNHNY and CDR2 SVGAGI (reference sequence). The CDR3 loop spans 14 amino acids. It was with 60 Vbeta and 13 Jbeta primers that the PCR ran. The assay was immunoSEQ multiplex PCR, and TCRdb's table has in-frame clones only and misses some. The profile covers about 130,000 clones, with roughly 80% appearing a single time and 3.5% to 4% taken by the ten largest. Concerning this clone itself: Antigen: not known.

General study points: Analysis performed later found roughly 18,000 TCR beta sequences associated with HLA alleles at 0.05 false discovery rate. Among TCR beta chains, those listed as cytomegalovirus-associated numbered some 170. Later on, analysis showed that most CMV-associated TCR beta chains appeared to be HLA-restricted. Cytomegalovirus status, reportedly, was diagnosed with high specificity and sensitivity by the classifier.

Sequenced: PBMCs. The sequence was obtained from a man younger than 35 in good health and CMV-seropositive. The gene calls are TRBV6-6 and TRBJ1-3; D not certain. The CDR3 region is CASSFSSAGNTIYF. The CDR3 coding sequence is TGTGCCAGCAGTTTCTCATCGGCTGGAAACACCATATATTTT.